One and the same sample provided the 32 T cell receptor beta chains below, sequenced in a study of a mutant IDH1 vaccine in newly diagnosed glioma. Indicated time point: week 11, during vaccination. The study gave 300 ug of mutant IDH1 20-mer peptide per vaccine dose, with topical imiquimod. Their specific antigens are unknown. Only in-frame clones appear in the TCRdb table, and some are missing; sequencing was by immunoSEQ multiplex PCR. The sample shows about 64,000 clones, roughly 84% of them seen only once. Sequences were derived from PBMCs, sampled from a glioma patient whose treatment included an IDH1 peptide vaccine. These TCRs come from a woman in her fifties or sixties with glioma.

This sequence joins TRBV10-1 and TRBJ2-1; D is possibly TRBD1 or TRBD2 (5 bases each). This CDR3 is 16 amino acids long. The germline V and J ends were trimmed by 4 bases and 3 bases, with 16 bases remaining between them. CDR1 and CDR2 from the germline V gene are WNHNN and SYGVQD (reference sequence). For the CDR3, the DNA is TGCGCCAGCAGTGGCCGAACCGGGACGGACTACAATGAGCAGTTCTTC. It specifies CASSGRTGTDYNEQFF.

This clone has a handful of counts. The gene calls are TRBV6-6 and TRBJ1-1; D gene uncertain. The V end was cut by 8 bases, the J end by 1 base, with 11 bases between. The CDR3 is 13 residues long. The germline V gene has CDR1 MNHNY and CDR2 SVGAGI (reference sequence). CDR3 region: CASGRFGNTEAFF. The CDR3 DNA follows: TGTGCCAGCGGGAGGTTCGGGAACACTGAAGCTTTCTTT.

J is TRBJ2-7 and V is TRBV28, with a weak D call TRBD2 (5 bases). Germline CDR1 is MDHEN and CDR2 is SYDVKM. V was shortened by 10 bases and J by 6 bases, with 13 bases between the two germline ends. The CDR3 runs 11 residues. The CDR3 nucleotides are TGTGCCACGGCCCTCAGCGGCGAGCAGTACTTC. Translation gives CATALSGEQYF.

The V call is TRBV16, the J call TRBJ1-5, with 7 nucleotides matching TRBD1. Per germline, CDR1 KGHSY and CDR2 FQNENV. J gave up 4 bases and V 4 bases, and 7 bases lay outside the gene matches. CDR3 size: 15 residues. CDR3 nucleotides: TGTGCCAGCAGCCCCACAGGGGTTAGTAATCAGCCCCAGCATTTT. Residues: CASSPTGVSNQPQHF. The variable domain in full, with the rest retrieved from reference TRBV16 and TRBJ1-5, is GEEVAQTPKHLVRGEGQKAKLYCAPIKGHSYVFWYQQVLKNEFKFLISFQNENVFDETGMPKERFSAKCLPNSPCSLEIQATKLEDSAVYFCASSPTGVSNQPQHFGDGTRLSIL.

The chain links TRBV7-2 to TRBJ1-6, with no clear D. The V gene lost 6 bases and the J gene lost 8 bases, with 17 bases spanning the gap. This CDR3 region has 15 residues. Germline-derived CDR1 and CDR2 are SGHTA and FQGNSA. As DNA, the CDR3 is TGTGCCAGCAGTCCTCTGGTAGGGTTGGATTCACCCCTCCACTTT. It encodes CASSPLVGLDSPLHF.

This rearrangement joins TRBV5-1 to TRBJ1-1; D gene uncertain. The CDR3 contains 13 residues. Trimming shortened V by 4 bases and J by 5 bases, and 12 bases separated the two germline ends. The germline V gene encodes CDR1 SGHRS and CDR2 YFSETQ. The CDR3 reads CASSQEAGTEAFF. The CDR3 coding sequence is TGCGCCAGCAGCCAGGAGGCGGGGACTGAAGCTTTCTTT.

The J gene is TRBJ2-7, the V gene TRBV27, with 9 nucleotides matching TRBD1. The V gene's germline CDR1 is MNHEY and CDR2 SMNVEV (reference sequence). With 6 bases clipped from V and 2 bases from J, the junction kept 11 bases outside the gene matches. CDR3 length: 16 amino acids. This CDR3 is CASSLSGTGPTYEQYF. The CDR3 DNA sequence: TGTGCCAGCAGCCTTTCCGGGACAGGGCCGACCTACGAGCAGTACTTC.

This clone occurred once. This chain joins TRBV23-1 and TRBJ1-2, with D hard to call. TRBV23-1 is designated an ORF whose function remains uncertain. CDR3 length equals 14 residues. V lost 2 bases to trimming and J lost 2 bases, with 9 bases between them. CDR3 in DNA: TGCGCCAGCAGTCAAGGGAGGCAGAACTATGGCTACACCTTC. Protein: CASSQGRQNYGYTF.

The J gene is TRBJ1-5, the V gene TRBV7-6, with D unclear. This CDR3 comprises 15 residues. Looked up from germline, CDR1 is SGHVS and CDR2 is FNYEAQ. The ends were cut back, 4 bases at V and 1 base at J, with 11 bases in the middle. The CDR3 region is CASSSLAGSNQPQHF. DNA for the CDR3: TGTGCCAGCAGCTCATTGGCGGGGAGCAATCAGCCCCAGCATTTT. The whole variable domain, filled in from reference TRBV7-6 and TRBJ1-5, reads GAGVSQSPRYKVTKRGQDVALRCDPISGHVSLYWYRQALGQGPEFLTYFNYEAQQDKSGLPNDRFSAERPEGSISTLTIQRTEQRDSAMYRCASSSLAGSNQPQHFGDGTRLSIL.

The chain employs TRBV25-1 and TRBJ1-2; D is unresolved. Trimming left V 3 bases short and J 5 bases short, with 10 bases between. From germline, CDR1 is MGHDK and CDR2 SYGVNS. The length of the CDR3 is 13 residues. DNA for the CDR3: TGTGCCAGCAGTGATCGGCAGGAGTATGGCTACACCTTC. It translates to CASSDRQEYGYTF.

The V and J genes are TRBV30 and TRBJ2-3; 7 positions agree with TRBD1. Germline lookup yields CDR1 GTSNPN and CDR2 SVGIG (reference sequence). V gave up 4 bases and J gave up 3 bases; unmatched junction bases: 4. This CDR3 comprises 13 residues. The CDR3 loop is CAWNRQGTDTQYF. The CDR3 coding sequence is TGTGCCTGGAATAGACAGGGAACAGATACGCAGTATTTT.

This clone is a singleton in its sample. The V and J genes are TRBV19 and TRBJ1-6; the match to TRBD1 covers 9 bases. The V gene end was trimmed by 11 bases and the J gene end by 8 bases; junction bases not matched to a gene: 13. The germline gives CDR1 LNHDA, CDR2 SQIVND (reference sequence). The CDR3 runs 15 residues. CDR3 loop: CASIQGAGIDSPLHF. The DNA for the CDR3 is TGTGCCTCGATACAGGGGGCTGGGATCGATTCACCCCTCCACTTT.

This clone was seen only a few times. J is TRBJ1-3 and V is TRBV5-4; possible D gene TRBD1, 5 bases. This CDR3 has 13 amino acids. Germline V lookup: CDR1 SGHNT, CDR2 YYREEE (reference sequence). The ends were cut back, 4 bases at V and 4 bases at J, with 9 bases in the middle. CDR3 sequence reads: CASSRAGGNTIYF. The CDR3 nucleotides are TGTGCCAGCAGCCGAGCAGGGGGAAACACCATATATTTT.

The V call is TRBV5-1, the J call TRBJ1-1, with 9 bases matching TRBD1. From germline, CDR1 is SGHRS and CDR2 YFSETQ. V trimming: 4 bases; J trimming: 2 bases; junction bases outside the gene matches: 12. This CDR3 comprises 17 residues. CDR3 protein: CASSGSRDRVGNTEAFF. CDR3 DNA: TGCGCCAGCAGCGGGTCCCGGGACAGGGTAGGAAACACTGAAGCTTTCTTT.

The J gene is TRBJ1-1, the V gene TRBV5-4, with no clear D. The CDR3 has 14 residues. V lost 4 bases and J lost 3, with 13 bases in between. Germline V lookup: CDR1 SGHNT, CDR2 YYREEE (reference sequence). The chain's CDR3 is CASSPGGVDTEAFF. The CDR3 bases are TGTGCCAGCAGCCCGGGCGGGGTTGACACTGAAGCTTTCTTT.

This chain connects TRBV5-6 to TRBJ1-2; 10 nucleotides agree with TRBD1. Germline CDR1 and CDR2: SGHDT and YYEEEE. The CDR3 is made up of 16 amino acids. Trimming cost V 4 bases and J 1 base; bases outside gene matches: 7. CDR3 sequence reads: CASSRDRGRYNYGYTF. CDR3 bases: TGTGCCAGCAGCCGAGACAGGGGGCGATATAACTATGGCTACACCTTC.

This clone was observed once. The gene calls are TRBV5-1 and TRBJ1-4; 7 bases agree with TRBD1. V lost 0 bases and J lost 4; bases outside the gene matches: 3. Germline V gene sequence: CDR1 SGHRS, CDR2 YFSETQ. CDR3 size: 15 residues. CDR3 DNA sequence: TGCGCCAGCAGCTTGGAGGGACAGATTAATGAAAAACTGTTTTTT. Amino acid sequence: CASSLEGQINEKLFF.

The rearrangement links TRBV18 to TRBJ1-1, with D perhaps matching TRBD1 (5 bases). The CDR3 is 15 amino acids. Germline V lookup: CDR1 KGHSH, CDR2 LQKENI. Deletions cut 2 bases from V and 4 bases from J, with 14 bases between. The CDR3 is CASSPVGGDFTEAFF. The CDR3 DNA sequence: TGTGCCAGCTCACCAGTGGGGGGTGACTTCACTGAAGCTTTCTTT.

This chain links TRBV19 with TRBJ1-6, with TRBD1 identical over 8 bases. This CDR3 comprises 13 residues. Germline-derived CDR1 and CDR2 are LNHDA and SQIVND (reference sequence). J lost 8 bases, V lost 6 bases, and 3 bases had no gene match. The CDR3 DNA follows: TGTGCCAGTAGAAAGGACAGGGATTCACCCCTCCACTTT. Encoded protein: CASRKDRDSPLHF.

This clone was seen only once. The genes are TRBV5-5 and TRBJ1-1; unclear D gene. From germline, CDR1 is SGHKS and CDR2 YYEKEE (reference sequence). The V end was cut by 0 bases, the J end by 3 bases, with 9 bases between. The CDR3 loop spans 14 amino acids. The CDR3 bases are TGTGCCAGCAGCTTGGATTTCGCCGACACTGAAGCTTTCTTT. Amino acid sequence: CASSLDFADTEAFF.

The chain combines TRBV5-1 with TRBJ1-2; TRBD1 aligns across 8 bases. There are 14 residues in the CDR3. CDR1 is SGHRS and CDR2 is YFSETQ in the germline V gene. Trimming at V came to 2 bases and at J to 8 bases, leaving 8 bases not matched to a gene. This CDR3 is CASSFGGQEGGYTF. The DNA of the CDR3 is TGCGCCAGCAGCTTCGGGGGACAGGAGGGAGGCTACACCTTC.

V and J are TRBV5-1 and TRBJ2-7; D is undetermined. Per the germline V gene, CDR1 is SGHRS and CDR2 is YFSETQ. V lost 1 base and J lost 3, with 17 bases in between. This CDR3 region has 16 residues. CDR3: CASSLPASTSNYEQYF. DNA for the CDR3: TGCGCCAGCAGCTTGCCCGCCTCTACCTCTAACTACGAGCAGTACTTC.

The rearrangement joins TRBV7-9 to TRBJ2-1; D is uncertain. This CDR3 spans 17 amino acids. The germline gives CDR1 SEHNR, CDR2 FQNEAQ (reference sequence). V was cut by 7 bases and J by 8 bases, with 27 bases left in between. The CDR3 reads CASTPKLRNPTEYEQFF. CDR3 bases: TGTGCCAGCACCCCCAAACTCCGAAACCCGACTGAGTATGAGCAGTTCTTC.

The chain recombines TRBV7-9 with TRBJ2-7, with a weak D call TRBD2 (6 bases). Per germline, CDR1 SEHNR and CDR2 FQNEAQ (reference sequence). The length of the CDR3 is 15 residues. Trimming stripped 2 bases from V and 6 bases from J, with 17 bases between. As DNA, the CDR3 is TGTGCCAGCAGCTTAAAACTAGCCGGAAAGACCGAGCAGTACTTC. Encoded protein: CASSLKLAGKTEQYF. The complete variable domain, with remaining parts taken from reference TRBV7-9 and TRBJ2-7, reads DTGVSQNPRHKITKRGQNVTFRCDPISEHNRLYWYRQTLGQGPEFLTYFQNEAQLEKSRLLSDRFSAERPKGSFSTLEIQRTEQGDSAMYLCASSLKLAGKTEQYFGPGTRLTVT.

This clone was counted between two and nine times. The chain is built from TRBV2 and TRBJ1-1, with D uncertain. This CDR3 contains 12 residues. CDR1 is SNHLY and CDR2 is FYNNEI in the germline V gene. V was clipped by 1 base and J by 5 bases, with 5 bases between them. CDR3 sequence (DNA): TGTGCCAGCAGTGAAGTGCGGACTGAAGCTTTCTTT. This gives the protein CASSEVRTEAFF.

The V and J genes are TRBV15 and TRBJ1-2, with 9 bases lining up with TRBD1. After removal of 4 bases from V and 4 bases from J, the junction contained 4 bases not matched to a gene. This CDR3 region has 14 residues. Germline CDR1 and CDR2: LNHNV and YYDKDF (reference sequence). The CDR3: CATSKDRGPYGYTF. CDR3 in DNA: TGTGCCACCAGCAAGGACAGGGGACCCTATGGCTACACCTTC.

The V and J genes are TRBV7-6 and TRBJ2-3; TRBD2 matches 8 bases. CDR1 is SGHVS and CDR2 is FNYEAQ in the germline V gene. The CDR3 runs to 17 residues. V shed 1 base and J 3 bases; nucleotides not matched to a gene: 9. The CDR3 DNA follows: TGTGCCAGCAGCTTAGGTCCGGAAGCGGGGGTGACAGATACGCAGTATTTT. Encoded protein: CASSLGPEAGVTDTQYF.

The chain employs TRBV28 and TRBJ1-5; D possibly corresponds to TRBD1 (5 bases). CDR3 length: 15 amino acids. In germline, CDR1 is MDHEN, CDR2 SYDVKM. Trimming stripped 7 bases from V and 1 base from J, with 14 bases between. CDR3 amino acids: CASTSRGRSNQPQHF. The DNA for the CDR3 is TGTGCCAGCACATCCCGGGGGAGGAGCAATCAGCCCCAGCATTTT.

The chain uses TRBV30 and TRBJ2-7; the D is unclear. Germline CDR1 reads GTSNPN; CDR2 reads SVGIG (reference sequence). The V end lost 0 bases, the J end lost 0 bases, and 12 bases lay between the germline ends. The CDR3 runs to 15 residues. The CDR3 loop reads CAWSVWAASSYEQYF. The CDR3 DNA is TGTGCCTGGAGTGTATGGGCGGCGAGCTCCTACGAGCAGTACTTC.

The chain joins TRBV6-4 to TRBJ2-3; weak D call: TRBD2 (5 bases). The CDR3 has 13 amino acids. Germline lookup yields CDR1 MRHNA and CDR2 SNTAGT. Deletions cut 0 bases from V and 8 bases from J, with 9 bases between. CDR3 in amino acids: CASSDSGEGTQYF. The CDR3 nucleotides read TGTGCCAGCAGTGACTCCGGGGAAGGTACGCAGTATTTT.

The rearrangement uses TRBV19 and TRBJ1-2; 8 bases are shared with TRBD1. The trim removed 5 bases at V and 8 bases at J, leaving 13 bases unmatched. Germline V lookup: CDR1 LNHDA, CDR2 SQIVND (reference sequence). This CDR3 contains 15 residues. The CDR3 DNA reads as TGTGCCAGTAGTCCCGGCGCAGGACAGGGTTTCGGCTACACCTTC. Translating it yields CASSPGAGQGFGYTF.

The V gene is TRBV10-2, the J gene TRBJ1-6; TRBD1 aligns across 11 bases. The CDR3 sequence is 15 residues long. Germline CDR1 is WSHSY and CDR2 is SAAADI. Trimming cost V 0 bases and J 10 bases; bases outside gene matches: 2. The CDR3 DNA reads TGCGCCAGCAGTGAGTCAGGGACAGGGGGATCACCCCTCCACTTT. It encodes CASSESGTGGSPLHF.